A selection of T cell receptor beta chains follows, all from one sample in a study of blood T cell repertoires in COVID-19. Data came from immunoSEQ multiplex PCR; TCRdb stores just in-frame clones and leaves some out. The repertoire has approximately 30,000 clones, roughly nine tenths of them found once; the top ten carry about 4.9%. Sequencing was carried out using peripheral blood. Every receptor here comes from a human donor in a cohort sampled during active COVID-19. Both conserved end residues are part of each CDR3. Fields, in order: J gene, D gene, V gene, clone size, CDR3 protein, CDR3 DNA. D genes are given only for firm matches. Only some rows state a clone size, as once, few, many or a class for expanded clones.

TRBJ2-1	-	TRBV30	-	CAWSGRNEQFF	TGTGCCTGGAGTGGTCGGAATGAGCAGTTCTTC
TRBJ1-1	TRBD1	TRBV23-1	medium-sized	CASSQSQGCTEAFF	TGCGCCAGCAGTCAATCACAGGGGTGCACTGAAGCTTTCTTT
TRBJ1-1	TRBD1	TRBV6-4	-	CASREQGASYTEAFF	TGTGCCAGCAGAGAACAGGGGGCATCGTACACTGAAGCTTTCTTT
TRBJ2-6	-	TRBV6-6	-	CASSPLGLGGSGANVLTF	TGTGCCAGCAGTCCCCTAGGACTAGGGGGCTCTGGGGCCAACGTCCTGACTTTC
TRBJ1-1	-	TRBV2	-	CASREATEAFF	TGTGCCAGCAGAGAGGCCACTGAAGCTTTCTTT
TRBJ2-3	TRBD2	TRBV5-6	once	CASSQKAGGSDTQYF	TGTGCCAGCAGCCAAAAAGCGGGAGGTTCAGATACGCAGTATTTT
TRBJ1-5	TRBD1	TRBV28	-	CASTQGVEPQHF	TGTGCCAGCACGCAGGGGGTTGAGCCCCAGCATTTT
TRBJ2-1	-	TRBV18	once	CASSAPGHPGNEQFF	TGTGCCAGCTCAGCACCGGGACACCCTGGGAATGAGCAGTTCTTC
TRBJ2-4	TRBD1	TRBV19	-	CASLGQGVKNIQYF	TGTGCCAGCCTGGGACAGGGGGTCAAAAACATTCAGTACTTC
TRBJ1-4	-	TRBV5-1	few	CASSPGGPPNEKLFF	TGCGCCAGCAGCCCGGGAGGGCCCCCTAATGAAAAACTGTTTTTT
TRBJ2-1	-	TRBV5-1	-	CASSPSSAGLGEQFF	TGCGCCAGCAGCCCCTCTAGCGCCGGACTGGGTGAGCAGTTCTTC
TRBJ1-2	-	TRBV14	few	CASSQTSAVYGYTF	TGTGCCAGCAGCCAAACATCCGCGGTCTATGGCTACACCTTC
TRBJ1-2	-	TRBV6-1	-	CASSELGQYGYTF	TGTGCCAGCAGTGAACTAGGACAATATGGCTACACCTTC
TRBJ2-1	-	TRBV19	-	CASSISKTVDSYNEQFF	TGTGCCAGTAGTATTTCAAAGACAGTGGACTCCTACAATGAGCAGTTCTTC
TRBJ2-5	TRBD2	TRBV25-1	-	CASSESGRGGQETQYF	TGTGCCAGCAGTGAATCCGGGCGGGGGGGTCAAGAGACCCAGTACTTC
TRBJ2-6	TRBD1	TRBV7-2	-	CASSLAPGGTGANVLTF	TGTGCCAGCAGCTTGGCCCCAGGGGGAACTGGGGCCAACGTCCTGACTTTC
TRBJ2-2	TRBD2	TRBV30	-	CASNLAGGIGAGELFF	TGTGCCTCAAACCTAGCGGGAGGAATTGGGGCCGGGGAGCTGTTTTTT
TRBJ1-1	-	TRBV11-2	-	CASSFASRGSEAFF	TGTGCCAGCAGCTTCGCCTCGCGGGGGAGTGAAGCTTTCTTT
TRBJ1-5	TRBD1	TRBV10-1	once	CASSLPIRQGKSNQPQHF	TGCGCCAGCAGCCTTCCTATAAGACAGGGAAAGAGCAATCAGCCCCAGCATTTT
TRBJ1-1	-	TRBV6-5	-	CASSYSWVGTEAFF	TGTGCCAGCAGTTACTCTTGGGTCGGGACTGAAGCTTTCTTT
TRBJ2-2	TRBD1	TRBV29-1	-	CSVEGTGGTGELFF	TGCAGCGTTGAAGGGACAGGGGGAACCGGGGAGCTGTTTTTT
TRBJ2-1	TRBD1	TRBV4-3	-	CASSQDSTRGQGQGYNEQFF	TGCGCCAGCAGCCAAGACTCCACCCGGGGTCAGGGACAGGGGTACAATGAGCAGTTCTTC
TRBJ1-2	TRBD1	TRBV14	-	CASSQGVGGPLDGGYTF	TGTGCCAGCAGCCAAGGTGTAGGGGGCCCGTTGGATGGCGGCTACACCTTC
TRBJ1-2	TRBD1	TRBV5-6	-	CASSSRTGDVGYGYTF	TGTGCCAGCAGCTCTAGGACAGGGGATGTTGGCTATGGCTACACCTTC
TRBJ2-1	TRBD2	TRBV4-1	-	CASSPRLAGGSSYNEQFF	TGCGCCAGCAGCCCTAGACTAGCGGGGGGGAGCTCCTACAATGAGCAGTTCTTC
TRBJ1-5	-	TRBV6-5	-	CASSTGQVQPQHF	TGTGCCAGCAGTACCGGACAAGTTCAGCCCCAGCATTTT
TRBJ1-2	TRBD1	TRBV4-3	-	CASSHFGTGGWITF	TGCGCCAGCAGCCACTTCGGGACAGGTGGTTGGATCACCTTC
TRBJ1-5	TRBD1	TRBV27	-	CASSFRGGAYQPQHF	TGTGCCAGCAGTTTTAGAGGGGGCGCGTATCAGCCCCAGCATTTT
TRBJ1-5	TRBD1	TRBV12-5	-	CASGLVLSRDRNQPQHF	TGTGCTAGTGGTTTGGTACTTTCCAGGGACAGAAATCAGCCCCAGCATTTT
TRBJ2-1	TRBD2	TRBV7-2	-	CASSLASGPGNEQFF	TGTGCCAGCAGCTTAGCTAGCGGGCCGGGGAATGAGCAGTTCTTC